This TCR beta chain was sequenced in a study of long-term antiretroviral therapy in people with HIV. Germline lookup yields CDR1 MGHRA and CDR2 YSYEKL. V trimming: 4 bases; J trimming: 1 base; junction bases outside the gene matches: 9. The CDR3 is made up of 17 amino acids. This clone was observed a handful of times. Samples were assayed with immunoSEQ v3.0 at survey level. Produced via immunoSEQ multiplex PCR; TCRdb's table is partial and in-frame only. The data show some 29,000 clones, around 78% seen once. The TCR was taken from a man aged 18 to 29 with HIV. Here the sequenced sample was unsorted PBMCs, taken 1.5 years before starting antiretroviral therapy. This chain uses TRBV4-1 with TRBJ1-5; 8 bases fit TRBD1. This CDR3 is CASSRRTGGESNQPQHF. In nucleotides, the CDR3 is TGCGCCAGCAGCCGCAGAACAGGGGGAGAGAGCAATCAGCCCCAGCATTTT.